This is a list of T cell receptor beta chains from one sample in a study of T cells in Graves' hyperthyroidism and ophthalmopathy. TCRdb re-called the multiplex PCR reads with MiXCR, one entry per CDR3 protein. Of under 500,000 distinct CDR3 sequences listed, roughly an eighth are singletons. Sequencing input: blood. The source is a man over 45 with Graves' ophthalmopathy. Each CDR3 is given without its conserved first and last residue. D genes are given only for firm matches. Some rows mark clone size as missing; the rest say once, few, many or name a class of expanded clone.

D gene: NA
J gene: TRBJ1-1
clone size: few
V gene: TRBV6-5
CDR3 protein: ASSLLGLGTEAF

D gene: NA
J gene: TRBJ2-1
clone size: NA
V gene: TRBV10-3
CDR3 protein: AIGGRALGKLDEQF

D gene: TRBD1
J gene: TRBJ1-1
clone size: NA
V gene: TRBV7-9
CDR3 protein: ASSRTGGAKNTKAF

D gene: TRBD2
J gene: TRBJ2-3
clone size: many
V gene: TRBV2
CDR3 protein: ASRGGLAPDTQY

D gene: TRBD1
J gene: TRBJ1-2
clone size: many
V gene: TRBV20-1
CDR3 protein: SARSQGAGGYT

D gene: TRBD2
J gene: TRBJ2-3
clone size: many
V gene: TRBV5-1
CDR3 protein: ASSLIGLAGGPDTQY

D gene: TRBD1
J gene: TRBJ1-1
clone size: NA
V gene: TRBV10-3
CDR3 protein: AISGIQGGNTEAF

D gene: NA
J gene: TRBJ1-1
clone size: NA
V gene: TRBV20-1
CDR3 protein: SASLGTANTEAF

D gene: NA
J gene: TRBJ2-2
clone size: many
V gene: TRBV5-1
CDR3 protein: ASSLGGVTGELF

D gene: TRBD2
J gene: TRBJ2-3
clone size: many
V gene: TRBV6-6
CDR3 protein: ASSYSGFSGSTDTQY

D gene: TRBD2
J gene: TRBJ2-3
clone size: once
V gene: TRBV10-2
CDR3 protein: ASRLAGDTDTQY

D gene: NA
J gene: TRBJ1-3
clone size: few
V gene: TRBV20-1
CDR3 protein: SAKAFPASDPRTPFSGNTIY

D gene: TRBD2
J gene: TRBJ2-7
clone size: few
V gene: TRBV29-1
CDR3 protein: SGGGDGYEQY

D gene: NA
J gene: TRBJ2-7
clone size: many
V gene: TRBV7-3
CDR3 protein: ASSLGSQREQY

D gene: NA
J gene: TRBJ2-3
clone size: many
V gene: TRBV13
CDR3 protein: ASSFRGTDTQY

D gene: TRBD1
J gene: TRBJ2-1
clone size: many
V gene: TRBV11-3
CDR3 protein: ASSLDQGQRNEQF

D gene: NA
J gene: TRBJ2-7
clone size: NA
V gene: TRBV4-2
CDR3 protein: ASSQDSGPMVYEQY

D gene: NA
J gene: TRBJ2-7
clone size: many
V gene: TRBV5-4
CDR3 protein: ASSLQGRAPYEQY

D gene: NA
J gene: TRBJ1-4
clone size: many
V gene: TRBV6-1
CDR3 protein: ASSGTRIGEKLF

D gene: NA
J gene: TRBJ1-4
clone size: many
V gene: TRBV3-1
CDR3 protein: ASSRIQGRSNEKLF

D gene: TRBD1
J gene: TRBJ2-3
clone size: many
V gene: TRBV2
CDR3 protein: ASSGRTGADTQY

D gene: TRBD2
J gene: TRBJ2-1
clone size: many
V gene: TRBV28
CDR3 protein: ASSSPRTSSNEQF

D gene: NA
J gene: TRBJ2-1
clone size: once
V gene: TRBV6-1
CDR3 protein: ASSGGGDNLYNEQF

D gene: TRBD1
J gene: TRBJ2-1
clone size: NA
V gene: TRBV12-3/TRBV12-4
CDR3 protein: ASIPDRGLYNEQF

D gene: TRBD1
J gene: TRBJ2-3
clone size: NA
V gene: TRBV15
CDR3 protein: ATSTSGQGTDTQY

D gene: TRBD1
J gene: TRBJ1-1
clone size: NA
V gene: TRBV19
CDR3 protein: ASSISPAGGNTEAF

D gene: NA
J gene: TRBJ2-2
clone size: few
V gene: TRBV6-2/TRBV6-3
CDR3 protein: ASSHLGRENTGELF

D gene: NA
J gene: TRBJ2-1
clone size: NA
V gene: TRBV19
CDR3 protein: ASSIGLASSYNEQF

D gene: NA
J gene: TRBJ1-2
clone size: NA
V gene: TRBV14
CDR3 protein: ASSQTDSRGYT

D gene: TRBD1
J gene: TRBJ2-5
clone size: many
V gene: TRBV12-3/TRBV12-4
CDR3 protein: ASSLGTGDEQETQY

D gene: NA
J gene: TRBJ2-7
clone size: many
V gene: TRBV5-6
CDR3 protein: ASSGQQGSYEQY

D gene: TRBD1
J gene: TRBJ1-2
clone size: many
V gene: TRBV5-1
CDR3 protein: ASSLDSRTGLPGYT

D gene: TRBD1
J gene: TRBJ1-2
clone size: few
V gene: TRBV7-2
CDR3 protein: ASSLVARGKYGYT

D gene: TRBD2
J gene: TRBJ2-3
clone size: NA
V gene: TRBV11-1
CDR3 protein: ASTRASGGGDTQY

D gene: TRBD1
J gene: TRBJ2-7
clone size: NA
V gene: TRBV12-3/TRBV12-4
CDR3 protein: AGGTGDEQY

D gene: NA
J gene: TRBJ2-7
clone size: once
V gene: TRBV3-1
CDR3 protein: ASSQRGRDYEQY

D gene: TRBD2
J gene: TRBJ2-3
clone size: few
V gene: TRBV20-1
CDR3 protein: SARRGTSADTQY

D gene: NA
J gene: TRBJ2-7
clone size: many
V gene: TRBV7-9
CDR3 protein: ASRESSRNEQY

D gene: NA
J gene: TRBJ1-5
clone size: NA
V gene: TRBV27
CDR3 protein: ASIIQDARGNQPQH

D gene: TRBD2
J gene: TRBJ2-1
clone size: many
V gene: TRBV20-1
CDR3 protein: SARVISGRRSYNEQF

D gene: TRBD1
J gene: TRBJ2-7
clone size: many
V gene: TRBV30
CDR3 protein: AWSPQGKQY

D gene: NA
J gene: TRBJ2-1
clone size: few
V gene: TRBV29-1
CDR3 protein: SVARGSYNEQF

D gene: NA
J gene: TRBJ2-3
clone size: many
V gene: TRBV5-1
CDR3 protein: ASGGPSTDTQY

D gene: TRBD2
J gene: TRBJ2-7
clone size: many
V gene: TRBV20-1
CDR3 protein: SASHGTRAYEQY

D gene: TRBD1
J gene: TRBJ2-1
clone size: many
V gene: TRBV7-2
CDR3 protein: ASSSGQLDEQF

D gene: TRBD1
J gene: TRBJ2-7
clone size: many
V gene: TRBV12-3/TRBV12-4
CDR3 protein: ASRSGTGTYEQY

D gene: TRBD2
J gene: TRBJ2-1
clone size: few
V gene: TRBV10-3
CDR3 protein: AISEISGSSNEQF